This passage covers 20 T cell receptor beta chains from one sample sequenced in a study of a mutant IDH1 vaccine in newly diagnosed glioma. The time point denotes: baseline, week 1 (first vaccination visit). Treatment in this sample: pre-vaccination baseline after standard-of-care therapy. TCRdb keeps only in-frame clones here, not all; method: immunoSEQ multiplex PCR. The sample holds around 15,000 clones; around 95% are singletons and the top ten take 3.6%. The sequencing used peripheral blood mononuclear cells (PBMCs), collected from a glioma patient treated with radiotherapy, temozolomide or both. The origin of the receptors is a woman aged 18-29 years with glioma. Some clones in this sample may be carry-over from other donors' samples.

The gene calls are TRBV21-1 and TRBJ2-7; the table's TRBD1 call for D was not verified on the DNA. TRBV21-1 is labeled a pseudogene. CDR3 length equals 16 residues. The CDR3 protein is CASSGSPTGEWYEQYF. The CDR3 DNA sequence: TGTGCCAGCAGCGGTTCCCCGACAGGGGAATGGTACGAGCAGTACTTC.

This chain connects TRBV28 to TRBJ2-3; 9 bases fit TRBD2. J lost 4 bases, V lost 10 bases, and 18 bases had no gene match. The germline gives CDR1 MDHEN, CDR2 SYDVKM. The CDR3 is 17 residues long. Here the CDR3 DNA reads TGTGCCACCATTGGACGACCAGCGGGAGGTATATCAGATACGCAGTATTTT. Its protein product is CATIGRPAGGISDTQYF.

This rearrangement joins TRBV6-1 to TRBJ2-1; either TRBD1 or TRBD2 may supply D (5 bases each). V was pared by 7 bases and J by 12 bases, with 13 bases between. This CDR3 has 11 residues. Germline CDR1 is MNHNS and CDR2 is SASEGT. The CDR3 nucleotides read TGTGCCAGCACGTTGGGGGTTGGGCAGTTCTTC. As protein: CASTLGVGQFF.

The chain carries TRBV19 and TRBJ1-5; the D is unclear. CDR1 is LNHDA, CDR2 SQIVND, per germline (reference sequence). V lost 1 base and J lost 5, with 12 bases in between. CDR3 length: 15 residues. In DNA, the CDR3 is TGTGCCAGTAGTATAGCCGGAAGTGGCGATCAGCCCCAGCATTTT. This gives the protein CASSIAGSGDQPQHF.

The V call is TRBV6-4, the J call TRBJ2-1; the D is unclear. Deletions cut 5 bases from V and 8 bases from J, with 13 bases between. The CDR3 spans 13 residues. In germline, CDR1 is MRHNA, CDR2 SNTAGT. CDR3 bases: TGTGCCAGCAGTAGAGAGATGAGCCATGAGCAGTTCTTC. This sequence encodes CASSREMSHEQFF.

V gene TRBV5-8 combines with J gene TRBJ1-2; D call uncertain. The CDR3 spans 14 residues. Trimming took 1 base from V and 1 from J, leaving 8 bases between them. Looked up from germline, CDR1 is SGHTS and CDR2 is YDEGEE. CDR3 DNA: TGTGCCAGCAGCTTGCGCAGTCTTAACTATGGCTACACCTTC. Protein sequence: CASSLRSLNYGYTF.

The rearrangement links TRBV19 to TRBJ2-1, with 12 bases identical to TRBD2. CDR1 is LNHDA and CDR2 is SQIVND in the germline V gene (reference sequence). Trimming took 6 bases from V and 10 from J; bases not matched to a gene: 7. This CDR3 contains 14 residues. The CDR3: CASRRLAGVEEQFF. CDR3 nucleotides: TGTGCCAGTAGACGACTAGCGGGGGTGGAGGAGCAGTTCTTC.

This chain uses TRBV27 with TRBJ2-1; perhaps TRBD1 as D (6 bases). The V gene's germline CDR1 is MNHEY and CDR2 SMNVEV (reference sequence). Trimming pared 4 bases from V and 7 bases from J, leaving 20 bases between. This CDR3 has 16 residues. The CDR3 region is CASSYTGQTNRNEQFF. In DNA, the CDR3 is TGTGCCAGCAGTTACACAGGACAGACCAATCGTAATGAGCAGTTCTTC.

The chain uses TRBV7-9 and TRBJ1-1; D is perhaps TRBD1 (5 bases). CDR3 length equals 12 residues. Germline CDR1 and CDR2: SEHNR and FQNEAQ (reference sequence). Trimming stripped 3 bases from V and 6 bases from J, with 8 bases between. The CDR3 DNA sequence: TGTGCCAGCAGCTTTAGGGGCCCTGAAGCTTTCTTT. Its translation is CASSFRGPEAFF.

This clone was observed once. The gene calls are TRBV5-1 and TRBJ2-3, with 8 bases that match TRBD2. This CDR3 has 14 residues. The V gene's germline CDR1 is SGHRS and CDR2 YFSETQ. V was pared by 5 bases and J by 6 bases, with 8 bases of the junction left unmatched. CDR3 in DNA: TGCGCCAGCAGTCGAGCGGGGGCAAGGGATACGCAGTATTTT. The encoded protein is CASSRAGARDTQYF.

The chain joins TRBV11-2 to TRBJ1-3; tentatively, D is TRBD1 (6 bases). The CDR3 consists of 17 residues. Trimming left V 5 bases short and J 4 bases short, with 21 bases between. Looked up from germline, CDR1 is SGHAT and CDR2 is FQNNGV. CDR3 sequence: CASSLRTGAEGGNTIYF. DNA of the CDR3: TGTGCCAGCAGCCTTAGAACGGGGGCTGAAGGCGGAAACACCATATATTTT.

V is TRBV7-2 and J is TRBJ2-7; D is possibly TRBD1 (5 bases). Trimming left V 1 base short and J 2 bases short, with 12 bases between. In germline, CDR1 is SGHTA, CDR2 FQGNSA. This CDR3 is built from 15 residues. The chain's CDR3 is CASSLEGQGTYEQYF. CDR3 coding DNA: TGTGCCAGCAGCTTAGAGGGCCAGGGTACCTACGAGCAGTACTTC.

This clone appeared a single time. This chain uses TRBV29-1 with TRBJ2-7, with D perhaps TRBD1 (6 bases). Trimming stripped 4 bases from V and 3 bases from J, with 13 bases between. Germline V gene lookup returns CDR1 SQVTM and CDR2 ANQGSEA. CDR3 length: 13 residues. The DNA of the CDR3 is TGCAGCGTTGGGGTGGGACAAATCTACGAGCAGTACTTC. Translation gives CSVGVGQIYEQYF.

CDR3 in amino acids: CSARQGQPQHF. The CDR3, as DNA: TGCAGTGCACGACAGGGCCAGCCCCAGCATTTT. V gene TRBV20-1 combines with J gene TRBJ1-5; 7 bases match TRBD1. The junction had 3 bases not matched to a gene; V was cut back by 6 bases and J by 7 bases. Germline CDR1 reads DFQATT; CDR2 reads SNEGSKA (reference sequence). The CDR3 is 11 residues long.

DNA of the CDR3: TGTGCCAGCTCAACAACCCAGGGGAGAACTGAAGCTTTCTTT. Protein product: CASSTTQGRTEAFF. The gene calls are TRBV18 and TRBJ1-1, with D tentatively TRBD1 (6 bases). This CDR3 has 14 amino acids. V gave up 5 bases and J gave up 5 bases, with 15 bases separating them. CDR1 is KGHSH, CDR2 LQKENI, per germline.

The chain has TRBV6-4 and TRBJ2-3; D is possibly TRBD1 (6 bases). From germline, CDR1 is MRHNA and CDR2 SNTAGT. The CDR3 is 16 amino acids. Trimming took 6 bases from V and 1 from J, leaving 17 bases between them. The CDR3: CASSLQQGSGTDTQYF. The CDR3, as DNA: TGTGCCAGCAGCTTACAGCAGGGGTCTGGCACAGATACGCAGTATTTT.

This sequence joins TRBV7-6 and TRBJ2-7; D might be TRBD1 (6 bases). The CDR3 contains 13 residues. The V and J ends lost 5 bases and 6 bases respectively, with 14 bases between them. From germline, CDR1 is SGHVS and CDR2 FNYEAQ. As DNA, the CDR3 is TGTGCCAGCAGCGTAGGAACAGGGCTCGAGCAGTACTTC. Its protein product is CASSVGTGLEQYF.

This chain joins TRBV7-2 and TRBJ1-1; D call uncertain. V was trimmed by 2 bases and J by 1 base, leaving 8 bases between them. The CDR3 sequence is 14 residues long. CDR1 and CDR2 from the germline V gene are SGHTA and FQGNSA. CDR3 DNA sequence: TGTGCCAGCAGCTTATTTGAAGGGAACACTGAAGCTTTCTTT. Its protein product is CASSLFEGNTEAFF. Drawing the rest from reference TRBV7-2 and TRBJ1-1, the complete variable domain is GAGVSQSPSNKVTEKGKDVELRCDPISGHTALYWYRQSLGQGLEFLIYFQGNSAPDKSGLPSDRFSAERTGGSVSTLTIQRTQQEDSAVYLCASSLFEGNTEAFFGQGTRLTVV.

The CDR3 DNA reads as TGCGCCAGCAGCCTCCAACCCAGCGGGACTACCAATGAGCAGTTCTTC. Its protein product is CASSLQPSGTTNEQFF. V gene TRBV4-3 combines with J gene TRBJ2-1; 7 nucleotides match TRBD2. Per the germline V gene, CDR1 is LGHNA and CDR2 is YSLEER. The CDR3 spans 16 residues. Trimming cost V 4 bases and J 6 bases; bases outside gene matches: 12.

The chain couples TRBV19 to TRBJ2-1; maybe TRBD1 (5 bases). V lost 7 bases and J 8 bases, leaving 18 bases between the germline ends. Germline assignment: CDR1 LNHDA and CDR2 SQIVND (reference sequence). CDR3 size: 14 residues. As DNA, the CDR3 is TGTGCCAGTACTTCGACAGAAATTGGGTATGAGCAGTTCTTC. It encodes CASTSTEIGYEQFF.